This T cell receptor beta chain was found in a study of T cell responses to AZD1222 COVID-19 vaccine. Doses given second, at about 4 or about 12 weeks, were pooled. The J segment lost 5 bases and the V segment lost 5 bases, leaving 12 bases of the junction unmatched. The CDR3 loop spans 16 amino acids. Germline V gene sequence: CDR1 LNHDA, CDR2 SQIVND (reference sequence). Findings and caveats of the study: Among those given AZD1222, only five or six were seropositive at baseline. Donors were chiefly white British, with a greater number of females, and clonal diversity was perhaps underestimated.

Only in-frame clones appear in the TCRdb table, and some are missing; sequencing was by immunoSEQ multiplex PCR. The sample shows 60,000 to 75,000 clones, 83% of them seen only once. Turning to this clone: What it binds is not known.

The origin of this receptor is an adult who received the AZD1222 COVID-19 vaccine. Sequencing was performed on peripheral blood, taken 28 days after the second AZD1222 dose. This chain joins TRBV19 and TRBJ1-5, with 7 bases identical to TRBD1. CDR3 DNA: TGTGCCAGTAGTGTCGGCCGCAACAGGGGCTATCAGCCCCAGCATTTT. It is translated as CASSVGRNRGYQPQHF.